This paragraph reports one T cell receptor beta chain. This clonotype was seen many times. This clone's antigen is unknown. Base qualities were left out, and no much larger clone turns up one base away. The label giving this sample's treatment or condition can be read as: skin biopsy from PPD injection site in Mantoux-positive individual. The study reported a robust and sensitive protocol to amplify, sequence and analyze TCRs, based on 3' ligation of a UMI-containing oligonucleotide to TCR cDNA. In individuals with a positive Mantoux test, tuberculin skin test biopsies were taken from sites that had been injected with PPD. Total RNA was treated with RQ1 DNase, without cell sorting, prior to reverse transcription, with an input of roughly 1 to 1000 ng being targeted. To check how robust the pipeline was in samples where T cells make up a minority population, libraries were built from skin biopsies and whole blood.

The library was built by means of UMI-ligation and nested PCR. The ligated cDNA was amplified in four rounds of PCR with nested alpha and beta constant region primers together with the SP2 primer. For the blood and skin samples, TCR RNA was reverse transcribed with SuperScript IV using primers for the alpha and beta constant regions. An oligonucleotide carrying the Illumina SP2 primer and a UMI was ligated to the cDNA 3' end using T4 RNA ligase 1. To prevent hairpin formation, the 12-nucleotide UMI was made up of two random hexamers with an eight-base spacer between them. From the second PCR onward, TCR alpha and beta chain libraries were processed separately and dual indexed for multiplexing. After pooling, the indexed libraries were analyzed by capillary electrophoresis and sequenced on either an Illumina MiSeq or NextSeq. Libraries were spiked with PhiX DNA at 5-7% so that base diversity was increased and cluster recognition was improved. On the study's bioinformatics: UMIs were extracted from read 2 by Demultiplexor and combined with the TCR sequence from read 1, and reads were split according to sample indices. Decombinator identified V and J genes and V-J junctions and gave each TCR a five-part identifier that included V and J deletions. Collapsinator relied on UMIs to correct both sequencing errors and PCR amplification heterogeneity, producing a UMI-based abundance for each TCR. Identifiers were converted to nucleotide sequence by CDR3Translator and translated to amino acids, and CDR3 regions were extracted on the basis of terminal motifs. After normalization to the amount of input RNA, error-corrected alpha and beta TCR counts from blood and skin were compared. In-frame beta chains were kept once TCRdb had trimmed the public reads at Q25 with fastp and called clones with MiXCR. Rows with one shared CDR3 protein collapse into an entry with the most common genes and DNA. The V and J calls and clone size come from TCRdb's table, not from the authors' own analysis. The sample yields about 37,000 distinct CDR3 sequences; approximately 10% were counted once. The ten largest clones take up 3% to 5% of the sample.

The entry originates in a study of naive and memory T cell subsets (dated by TCRdb to 2016 to 2017). Looking at the study overall: The figure summarizing the skin biopsy and whole blood samples listed 10 or so blood donors, 7 tuberculin skin test biopsies and 3 saline control biopsies. PCR2 was typically run as a SYBR Green qPCR and stopped at a set threshold, although low-input samples could use end-point PCR of around 6 cycles instead. Skin biopsies were taken from tuberculin skin test sites or from saline-injected control sites and were processed for RNA extraction as described before. What the authors observed across the whole study: The potential sensitivity of the RNA-based method to TCR transcript changes with T cell activation and differentiation was acknowledged. The paper did not give details of skin biopsy collection and RNA processing, instead referencing earlier studies for those details. Higher TCR numbers at tuberculin skin test sites were interpreted as T cell infiltration of a delayed type IV hypersensitivity reaction. Both types of skin biopsy reportedly yielded TCR sequences, though far more TCRs came from tuberculin skin test sites.

As encoded in the germline V gene, CDR1 is SGHTA while CDR2 is FQGTGA. The CDR3, cysteine through phenylalanine, is 16 amino acids long. The CDR3 DNA has 48 bases and is translated from base 1. V is trimmed back by 5 bases and J by 3 bases, and the junction contains 8 bases that no gene match accounts for. Sequenced material: skin, taken from a tuberculin skin test site. The chain is encoded by TRBV7-3 joined to TRBJ2-1, with 9 bases aligning to TRBD2. This TCR was recovered from an adult in good health. CDR3 reads: CASSPYLAGDYNEQFF. DNA sequence: TGTGCCAGCAGCCCATACTTAGCGGGGGACTACAATGAGCAGTTCTTC.